The next 13 T cell receptor beta chains were all read from a single sample in a study of T cell responses to AZD1222 COVID-19 vaccine. Here immunoSEQ multiplex PCR was the method, and the copy in TCRdb shows in-frame clones only, minus some. The sample consists of under 150,000 clones, roughly 92% of them appearing once. Sequenced here: peripheral blood, sampled 28 days after the second AZD1222 dose. All receptors derive from an adult who received the AZD1222 COVID-19 vaccine.

The V gene is TRBV5-5, the J gene TRBJ1-3, with 10 bases aligning to TRBD1. Germline V gives CDR1 SGHKS, CDR2 YYEKEE (reference sequence). The CDR3 is made up of 15 amino acids. Trimming took 3 bases from V and 6 from J; bases not matched to a gene: 6. CDR3 amino acids: CASSYGTGVENTIYF. In DNA, the CDR3 is TGTGCCAGCAGCTATGGGACAGGGGTTGAAAACACCATATATTTT.

This chain connects TRBV18 to TRBJ2-1, with TRBD2 matching 13 bases. The ends lost 2 bases at V and 0 bases at J; junction bases unmatched: 1. The germline CDR1 and CDR2 sequences are KGHSH and LQKENI. The CDR3 totals 17 residues. Here the CDR3 DNA reads TGTGCCAGCTCACCAAGGACTAGCGGGAGCTCCTACAATGAGCAGTTCTTC. It yields the protein CASSPRTSGSSYNEQFF.

The chain carries TRBV27 and TRBJ1-2, with TRBD1 matching over 8 bases. Trimming took 4 bases from V and 6 from J; bases not matched to a gene: 7. The CDR3 is 14 residues long. Germline assignment: CDR1 MNHEY and CDR2 SMNVEV (reference sequence). DNA for the CDR3: TGTGCCAGCAGTTGGAAACCAGGGGGCGATGGCTACACCTTC. Encoded protein: CASSWKPGGDGYTF.

The genes are TRBV3-1 (or the pseudogene TRBV3-2) and TRBJ2-7; 7 bases line up with TRBD2. V shed 3 bases and J 3 bases; nucleotides not matched to a gene: 2. Germline CDR1 and CDR2: LGHDT and YNNKEL (reference sequence). The CDR3 loop spans 13 amino acids. Written as DNA, the CDR3 is TGTGCCAGCAGCCAGAGGGACTACTACGAGCAGTACTTC. Its translation is CASSQRDYYEQYF.

The chain is built from TRBV30 and TRBJ2-7, with D perhaps assigned TRBD1 or TRBD2 (5 bases each). The CDR3 runs to 13 residues. V was cut by 3 bases and J by 4 bases, with 13 bases left in between. Germline assignment: CDR1 GTSNPN and CDR2 SVGIG (reference sequence). DNA for the CDR3: TGTGCCTGGAGGGGGACCGAGTCGTACGAGCAGTACTTC. Translation gives CAWRGTESYEQYF. Full variable domain (missing parts from reference TRBV30 and TRBJ2-7): SQTIHQWPATLVQPVGSPLSLECTVEGTSNPNLYWYRQAAGRGLQLLFYSVGIGQISSEVPQNLSASRPQDRQFILSSKKLLLSDSGFYLCAWRGTESYEQYFGPGTRLTVT.

The chain employs TRBV6-2 or TRBV6-3 and TRBJ1-2; no firm D call. The CDR3 loop spans 13 amino acids. Looked up from germline, CDR1 is MNHEY and CDR2 is SVGEGT. Trimming took 1 base from V and 8 from J, leaving 11 bases between them. The CDR3 spells CASSYFDGEGYTF. The CDR3 region has the DNA TGTGCCAGCAGTTACTTCGATGGAGAGGGCTACACCTTC.

This chain links TRBV4-3 with TRBJ2-2; the match to TRBD2 covers 8 bases. CDR3 length: 16 amino acids. Germline-derived CDR1 and CDR2 are LGHNA and YSLEER. The ends lost 2 bases at V and 6 bases at J; junction bases unmatched: 8. In DNA, the CDR3 is TGCGCCAGCAGCCAATTCCCGGGACTAGGGGCCGGGGAGCTGTTTTTT. Amino acids: CASSQFPGLGAGELFF.

The rearrangement links TRBV21-1 to TRBJ2-1. TRBV21-1 is flagged as a pseudogene. The CDR3 extends over 10 amino acids. CDR3 nucleotide sequence: TGTGCCAACCTAGGGAATGAGCAGTTCTTC. The encoded protein is CANLGNEQFF.

The chain links TRBV10-3 to TRBJ1-5, with 7 bases lining up with TRBD1. In germline, CDR1 is ENHRY, CDR2 SYGVKD. CDR3 length: 15 amino acids. The ends lost 2 bases at V and 2 bases at J; junction bases unmatched: 3. The CDR3 DNA sequence: TGTGCCATCAGTGAGACCGGGACAGGCAATCAGCCCCAGCATTTT. Its translation: CAISETGTGNQPQHF.

The V gene is TRBV3-1 (or the pseudogene TRBV3-2), the J gene TRBJ2-2, with 10 bases lining up with TRBD1. CDR3 size: 15 residues. Trimming at V came to 4 bases and at J to 5 bases, leaving 4 bases not matched to a gene. Germline lookup yields CDR1 LGHDT and CDR2 YNNKEL (reference sequence). The CDR3 spells CASSPRTGGTGELFF. In nucleotides, the CDR3 is TGTGCCAGCAGCCCCCGGACAGGGGGTACCGGGGAGCTGTTTTTT.

This clone has only one observation. The chain employs TRBV14 and TRBJ2-2; 7 bases map to TRBD1. V lost 3 bases to trimming and J lost 3 bases; unmatched junction nucleotides: 1. Germline CDR1 is SGHDN and CDR2 is FVKESK. CDR3 size: 14 residues. This chain's CDR3 is CASSQGQHTGELFF. The CDR3 DNA reads TGTGCCAGCAGCCAGGGACAGCACACCGGGGAGCTGTTTTTT. Complete variable domain (other parts from reference TRBV14 and TRBJ2-2): EAGVTQFPSHSVIEKGQTVTLRCDPISGHDNLYWYRRVMGKEIKFLLHFVKESKQDESGMPNNRFLAERTGGTYSTLKVQPAELEDSGVYFCASSQGQHTGELFFGEGSRLTVL.

This clone is a singleton in its sample. The rearrangement joins TRBV12-3 or TRBV12-4 to TRBJ1-3; no reliable D call. This CDR3 contains 13 residues. Trimming pared 4 bases from V and 2 bases from J, leaving 6 bases between. This chain's CDR3 is CASSWTAGNTIYF. The CDR3 nucleotides are TGTGCCAGCAGTTGGACCGCTGGAAACACCATATATTTT.

This chain uses TRBV7-2 with TRBJ2-5; TRBD1 agrees at 7 bases. CDR3 size: 13 residues. V was pared by 4 bases and J by 4 bases, with 3 bases of the junction left unmatched. Germline V gene data show CDR1 as SGHTA and CDR2 as FQGNSA. CDR3 sequence: CASSWTGGETQYF. Here the CDR3 DNA reads TGTGCCAGCAGCTGGACAGGAGGAGAGACCCAGTACTTC.